The 23 T cell receptor beta chains below were found in one sample sequenced in a study of control samples from healthy donors and cancer patients. The protocol was immunoSEQ multiplex PCR, while the TCRdb copy is restricted to in-frame clones and leaves out a portion. The data show over 150,000 clones, with just under 95% seen just once and more than 1.4% held by the top ten. Source material: blood. These receptors originate from a man younger than 35 in good health.

The chain employs TRBV27 and TRBJ2-2; 9 positions match TRBD1. This CDR3 spans 14 amino acids. J was trimmed by 3 bases and V by 6 bases; bases with no gene match: 2. CDR1 and CDR2 (germline): MNHEY, SMNVEV (reference sequence). The CDR3 loop is CASRRQGDTGELFF. CDR3 nucleotide sequence: TGTGCCAGCAGACGACAGGGGGACACCGGGGAGCTGTTTTTT.

The chain recombines TRBV6-5 with TRBJ1-2, with TRBD1 identical over 7 bases. The length of the CDR3 is 14 residues. CDR1 is MNHEY and CDR2 is SVGAGI in the germline V gene. V shed 11 bases, J shed 6 bases, and the junction held 15 bases outside the gene matches. The CDR3 is CACKRTGVGDGYTF. The CDR3 nucleotides read TGTGCCTGCAAGAGGACAGGCGTCGGGGATGGCTACACCTTC.

Remarks on this clone: Other DNA sequences in the same sample also yield this CDR3. The rearrangement links TRBV18 to TRBJ2-7; 11 bases agree with TRBD1. Germline CDR1 is KGHSH and CDR2 is LQKENI. This CDR3 is built from 15 residues. The J segment lost 2 bases and the V segment lost 0 bases, leaving 0 bases of the junction unmatched. In nucleotides, the CDR3 is TGTGCCAGCTCACCACCGGGACAGGGGGCCTACGAGCAGTACTTC. This translates into CASSPPGQGAYEQYF.

Only one count was recorded for this clone. The gene calls are TRBV3-1 (or the pseudogene TRBV3-2) and TRBJ1-2; no clear D gene. From germline, CDR1 is LGHDT and CDR2 YNNKEL (reference sequence). This CDR3 has 13 residues. V was pared by 4 bases and J by 5 bases, with 11 bases between. CDR3 sequence reads: CASSRSPFYGYTF. In nucleotides, the CDR3 is TGTGCCAGCAGCCGATCCCCCTTTTATGGCTACACCTTC.

The gene calls are TRBV28 and TRBJ1-6; no firm D call. The germline V gene encodes CDR1 MDHEN and CDR2 SYDVKM. V was cut by 5 bases and J by 7 bases, with 15 bases left in between. The CDR3 has 15 residues. The CDR3 spells CASSDNRADNSPLHF. The DNA of the CDR3 is TGTGCCAGCAGTGACAACCGGGCCGACAATTCACCCCTCCACTTT.

This rearrangement joins TRBV21-1 to TRBJ1-5. TRBV21-1 is termed a pseudogene. The CDR3 is 16 amino acids. CDR3 residues: CASSLGEGGRNQPQHF. CDR3 DNA: TGTGCCAGCAGCTTAGGGGAGGGCGGGCGCAATCAGCCCCAGCATTTT.

V and J are TRBV25-1 and TRBJ2-6, with D possibly called TRBD1 or TRBD2 (6 bases each). Germline values: CDR1 MGHDK, CDR2 SYGVNS. Deletions cut 6 bases from V and 0 bases from J, with 15 bases between. The CDR3 totals 17 residues. CDR3 region: CASRGGQLLSGANVLTF. As DNA, the CDR3 is TGTGCCAGCAGAGGGGGGCAACTGCTCTCTGGGGCCAACGTCCTGACTTTC.

V is TRBV5-1 and J is TRBJ2-7; possible D gene TRBD1, 6 bases. The CDR3 spans 18 residues. The germline V gene has CDR1 SGHRS and CDR2 YFSETQ. V was cut by 1 base and J by 0 bases, with 20 bases left in between. CDR3 DNA: TGCGCCAGCAGCTTGCCGCCAGTTTTTTACAGGGACTCCTACGAGCAGTACTTC. Protein sequence: CASSLPPVFYRDSYEQYF.

In its sample, this clone was seen once. V and J are TRBV2 and TRBJ1-4; a possible D gene is TRBD1 (5 bases). The V gene lost 4 bases and the J gene lost 5 bases, with 11 bases spanning the gap. CDR1 is SNHLY, CDR2 FYNNEI, per germline. This CDR3 has 14 residues. In nucleotides, the CDR3 is TGTGCCAGCAGTGCGCTCGGGGGAAATGAAAAACTGTTTTTT. Translated, it gives CASSALGGNEKLFF.

The V gene is TRBV5-4, the J gene TRBJ1-2; TRBD1 aligns across 10 bases. Losses at the gene ends were 3 bases for V and 7 bases for J; bases not matched to a gene: 6. CDR3 length: 14 amino acids. Looked up from germline, CDR1 is SGHNT and CDR2 is YYREEE (reference sequence). CDR3 region: CASSSGQGDFGYTF. As DNA, the CDR3 is TGTGCCAGCAGCTCCGGACAGGGGGATTTTGGCTACACCTTC.

The chain links TRBV5-1 to TRBJ2-2; 10 bases map to TRBD1. V shed 4 bases and J 4 bases; nucleotides not matched to a gene: 7. This CDR3 comprises 16 residues. CDR1 is SGHRS, CDR2 YFSETQ, per germline. CDR3 loop: CASSPRDRGFTGELFF. The DNA for the CDR3 is TGCGCCAGCAGCCCCCGGGACAGGGGTTTCACCGGGGAGCTGTTTTTT.

This rearrangement joins TRBV6-1 to TRBJ2-7; 10 bases fit TRBD1. From germline, CDR1 is MNHNS and CDR2 SASEGT. The CDR3 has 16 amino acids. Trimming cost V 2 bases and J 3 bases; bases outside gene matches: 7. The CDR3 is CASSEKPGQGIYEQYF. The CDR3 DNA is TGTGCCAGCAGTGAAAAACCGGGACAGGGGATCTACGAGCAGTACTTC.

This rearrangement joins TRBV30 to TRBJ2-2; TRBD1 matches 8 bases. Germline CDR1 reads GTSNPN; CDR2 reads SVGIG (reference sequence). The CDR3 contains 16 residues. V shed 5 bases, J shed 3 bases, and the junction held 11 bases outside the gene matches. Here the CDR3 reads CAWGVSGGGDTGELFF. The CDR3 nucleotides read TGTGCCTGGGGAGTATCAGGGGGCGGGGACACCGGGGAGCTGTTTTTT.

This chain links TRBV6-5 with TRBJ2-7, with 10 bases fitting TRBD1. The CDR3 loop spans 14 amino acids. Germline loops: CDR1 MNHEY, CDR2 SVGAGI. V was pared by 5 bases and J by 6 bases, with 7 bases of the junction left unmatched. The CDR3 region is CASSRRDRGAEQYF. Written as DNA, the CDR3 is TGTGCCAGCAGTCGCCGGGACAGGGGAGCCGAGCAGTACTTC.

The V and J genes are TRBV29-1 and TRBJ2-1, with TRBD2 matching 9 bases. Looked up from germline, CDR1 is SQVTM and CDR2 is ANQGSEA. The CDR3 is 14 amino acids. V lost 4 bases, J lost 5 bases, and 6 bases stayed unmatched. CDR3 sequence: CSVAGLAGDNEQFF. For the CDR3, the DNA is TGCAGCGTTGCTGGCTTAGCGGGGGACAATGAGCAGTTCTTC.

This clone was counted a single time. The gene calls are TRBV29-1 and TRBJ1-1; D is undetermined. The V end lost 5 bases, the J end lost 4 bases, and 14 bases lay between the germline ends. This CDR3 contains 13 residues. The germline V gene has CDR1 SQVTM and CDR2 ANQGSEA. In DNA form, the CDR3 reads TGCAGCGTTATTCCGCTGGAACTCACTGAAGCTTTCTTT. Encoded protein: CSVIPLELTEAFF.

The chain has TRBV14 and TRBJ1-6; TRBD1 agrees at 8 bases. The V gene's germline CDR1 is SGHDN and CDR2 FVKESK. Germline trimming cut 1 base from V and 12 bases from J; bases unmatched to any gene: 11. There are 16 residues in the CDR3. The CDR3 protein is CASSQGSGQGIKPLHF. CDR3 nucleotides: TGTGCCAGCAGCCAAGGTTCTGGACAGGGAATCAAACCCCTCCACTTT.

CDR3: CSVAAGGETDTQYF. In DNA form, the CDR3 reads TGCAGCGTTGCGGCGGGGGGGGAGACAGATACGCAGTATTTT. The chain carries TRBV29-1 and TRBJ2-3, with 9 positions matching TRBD2. The CDR3 totals 14 residues. The ends lost 4 bases at V and 3 bases at J; junction bases unmatched: 5. CDR1 is SQVTM and CDR2 is ANQGSEA in the germline V gene.

V usage is TRBV2 and J usage is TRBJ2-7; possible D gene TRBD2, 5 bases. Looked up from germline, CDR1 is SNHLY and CDR2 is FYNNEI. This CDR3 comprises 13 residues. Trimming cost V 4 bases and J 6 bases, with 13 bases left between them. CDR3 amino acids: CASSVRRVPEQYF. Here the CDR3 DNA reads TGTGCCAGCAGTGTTCGGCGGGTCCCCGAGCAGTACTTC. The whole variable domain, filled in from reference TRBV2 and TRBJ2-7, reads EPEVTQTPSHQVTQMGQEVILRCVPISNHLYFYWYRQILGQKVEFLVSFYNNEISEKSEIFDDQFSVERPDGSNFTLKIRSTKLEDSAMYFCASSVRRVPEQYFGPGTRLTVT.

This chain joins TRBV30 and TRBJ1-2, with TRBD1 matching over 8 bases. There are 12 residues in the CDR3. Germline V lookup: CDR1 GTSNPN, CDR2 SVGIG (reference sequence). The V segment lost 3 bases and the J segment 4 bases; nucleotides outside the gene matches: 1. As DNA, the CDR3 is TGTGCCTGGAGGACAGGGGTCTATGGCTACACCTTC. It codes for CAWRTGVYGYTF.

The rearrangement uses TRBV10-3 and TRBJ1-1, with 8 bases lining up with TRBD1. J gave up 4 bases and V 0 bases, and 7 bases lay outside the gene matches. The germline V gene encodes CDR1 ENHRY and CDR2 SYGVKD. This CDR3 contains 16 residues. The CDR3 region has the DNA TGTGCCATCAGTGAGTCGACTCTGGACAGGGCCACTGAAGCTTTCTTT. Translated, it gives CAISESTLDRATEAFF.

This chain joins TRBV4-1 and TRBJ1-1, with 8 bases lining up with TRBD1. CDR3 length equals 15 residues. Germline V lookup: CDR1 MGHRA, CDR2 YSYEKL. The trim removed 5 bases at V and 4 bases at J, leaving 9 bases unmatched. CDR3 DNA: TGCGCCAGCAGCTCGCCTCAGGGGGCGACCACTGAAGCTTTCTTT. Its translation: CASSSPQGATTEAFF.

The chain links TRBV28 to TRBJ1-5; 7 bases agree with TRBD1. The CDR3 is made up of 15 amino acids. CDR1 is MDHEN and CDR2 is SYDVKM in the germline V gene. J lost 5 bases, V lost 7 bases, and 11 bases had no gene match. The CDR3 loop is CASTFARGVDQPQHF. Written as DNA, the CDR3 is TGTGCCAGCACTTTCGCCAGGGGGGTAGATCAGCCCCAGCATTTT.